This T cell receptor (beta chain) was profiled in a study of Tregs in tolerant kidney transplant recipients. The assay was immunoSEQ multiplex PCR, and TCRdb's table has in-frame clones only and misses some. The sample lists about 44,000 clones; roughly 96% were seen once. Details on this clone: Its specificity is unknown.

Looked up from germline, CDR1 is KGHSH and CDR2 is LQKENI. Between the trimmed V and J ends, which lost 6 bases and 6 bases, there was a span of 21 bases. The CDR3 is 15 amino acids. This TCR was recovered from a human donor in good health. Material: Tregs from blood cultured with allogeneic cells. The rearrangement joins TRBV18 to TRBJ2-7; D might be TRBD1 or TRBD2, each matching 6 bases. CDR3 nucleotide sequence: TGTGCCAGCTCCGCGAACTCGAAGGGGGGCGGCGAGCAGTACTTC. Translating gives CASSANSKGGGEQYF.